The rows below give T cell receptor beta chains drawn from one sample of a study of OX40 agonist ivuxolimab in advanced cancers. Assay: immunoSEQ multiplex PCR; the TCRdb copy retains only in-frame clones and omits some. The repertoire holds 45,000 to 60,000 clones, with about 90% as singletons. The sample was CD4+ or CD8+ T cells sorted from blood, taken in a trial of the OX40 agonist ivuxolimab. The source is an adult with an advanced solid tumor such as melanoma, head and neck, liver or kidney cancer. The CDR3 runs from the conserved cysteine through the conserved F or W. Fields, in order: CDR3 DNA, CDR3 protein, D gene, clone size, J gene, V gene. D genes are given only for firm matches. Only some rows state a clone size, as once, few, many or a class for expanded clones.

TGTGCCAGCAGCGAGATGCGGGTATACGAGCAGTACTTC CASSEMRVYEQYF . once TRBJ2-7 TRBV11-2
TGTGCCAGCAGCCAGGGGGTAGCGGGTCTTTCCTACAATGAGCAGTTCTTC CASSQGVAGLSYNEQFF . . TRBJ2-1 TRBV7-9
TGTGCCAGCAGCAGGACTTGGGGGGAGTACACCACAGATACGCAGTATTTT CASSRTWGEYTTDTQYF . . TRBJ2-3 TRBV28
TGTGCCAGCAGTCCCTCGACAGGGGGTACTAATCAGCCCCAGCATTTT CASSPSTGGTNQPQHF TRBD1 few TRBJ1-5 TRBV27
TGTGCCAGCAGTTACGGTGGGGCCAACGTCCTGACTTTC CASSYGGANVLTF . . TRBJ2-6 TRBV6-5
TGTGCCAGCAGCCCAGGTCTCTGGCAGGGGGCAATCGATAATGAAAAACTGTTTTTT CASSPGLWQGAIDNEKLFF TRBD1 . TRBJ1-4 TRBV7-2
TGTGCCAGCAGGGACAGGGTAGAGGGGGAGACCCAGTACTTC CASRDRVEGETQYF TRBD1 once TRBJ2-5 TRBV7-9
TGTGCCAGCAGAGGGGCCCAGAATGAGCAGTTCTTC CASRGAQNEQFF . . TRBJ2-1 TRBV7-2
TGTGTCAGCAGCTTGGGTAGGGGGCCAGGCTACGAGCAGTACTTC CVSSLGRGPGYEQYF TRBD1 . TRBJ2-7 TRBV5-4
TGTGCCAGCAGCTCAGGACAGAGCCCCTACGAGCAGTACTTC CASSSGQSPYEQYF . . TRBJ2-7 TRBV7-9
TGTGCCAGCAGCTCAGGACTAGCGGGAGGGCCACGCACCGGGGAGCTGTTTTTT CASSSGLAGGPRTGELFF TRBD2 . TRBJ2-2 TRBV11-2
TGTGCCAGCGAAGGGACAGCCTCCTACGAGCAGTACTTC CASEGTASYEQYF TRBD1 . TRBJ2-7 TRBV11-2
TGTGCCAGCGGAAGGACAGGAGGGGCCAACGTCCTGACTTTC CASGRTGGANVLTF TRBD1 . TRBJ2-6 TRBV14
TGTGCCAGCAGCTTAGGCGGGACAGCCCTCAGTGATACGCAGTATTTT CASSLGGTALSDTQYF . . TRBJ2-3 TRBV11-2
TGCAGTGTCCCCGGGGGGCAGTACTTC CSVPGGQYF . . TRBJ2-7 TRBV20-1
TGCGCCAGCAGCTCGGGACTAGCGGGCGCTTCACAAGAGACCCAGTACTTC CASSSGLAGASQETQYF TRBD2 . TRBJ2-5 TRBV5-1
TGTGCCAGCAGCTTAGGAGGCCCCTACGAGCAGTACTTC CASSLGGPYEQYF . . TRBJ2-7 TRBV11-2
TGCGCCAGCAGCCAAAATAGGGGGTACTCCTACGAGCAGTACTTC CASSQNRGYSYEQYF . . TRBJ2-7 TRBV4-3
TGTGCCAGCAGCTTAGCGCTAGCGGGGGGCTACGAGCAGTACTTC CASSLALAGGYEQYF TRBD2 . TRBJ2-7 TRBV13
TGTGCCAGCAGCTTAGCGCAGGGCTCTGGAAACACCATATATTTT CASSLAQGSGNTIYF . once TRBJ1-3 TRBV7-8
TGTGCCAGCAGCTTAGAGGGGTGGGCGCAGTACTTC CASSLEGWAQYF . once TRBJ2-4 TRBV11-2
TGCAGCGTTGAAGATTCAGCGGGAGCCCACGAGCAGTACTTC CSVEDSAGAHEQYF TRBD2 . TRBJ2-7 TRBV29-1
TGCGCCAGCAGTGACCCCGGGACTAGCGATTTAACAGATACGCAGTATTTT CASSDPGTSDLTDTQYF TRBD2 few TRBJ2-3 TRBV10-1
TGTGCCAGTACCGGGGACTCTGACGAGCAGTACTTC CASTGDSDEQYF . . TRBJ2-7 TRBV19
TGTGCCAGCAGCTTATCTAGGGACAGGGATTTTGGAACTAATGAAAAACTGTTTTTT CASSLSRDRDFGTNEKLFF TRBD1 . TRBJ1-4 TRBV7-8
TGTGCCAGCAGCCTTGGATATGGAGAGACCCAGTACTTC CASSLGYGETQYF . . TRBJ2-5 TRBV5-6
TGTGCCAGCAGCCCTCCTACCGGGAGTAAATACTTC CASSPPTGSKYF . once TRBJ2-7 TRBV11-2
TGCAGCGTCCGCCCGGACTCGGGACGGGGAGATGAGCAGTTCTTC CSVRPDSGRGDEQFF . . TRBJ2-1 TRBV29-1
TGTGCCAGCAGGGGACTGCAAGAGACCCAGTACTTC CASRGLQETQYF . few TRBJ2-5 TRBV11-2
TGTGCCTGGAGCTGGGTCTCCTACAATGAGCAGTTCTTC CAWSWVSYNEQFF . . TRBJ2-1 TRBV30
TGTGCCAGCAGCCCAGTAGGACTAGCATTCGGCGAGCAGTACTTC CASSPVGLAFGEQYF TRBD2 . TRBJ2-7 TRBV5-6
TGTGCCAGCAGCAAAGCCTCGGCAGGGTTGGCGACCCAGTACTTC CASSKASAGLATQYF . once TRBJ2-5 TRBV21-1
TGTGCCAGCAGTCTCTACAGGGACCAAGAGACCCAGTACTTC CASSLYRDQETQYF . . TRBJ2-5 TRBV28
TGTGCCACCAGCCCCGGTTACGAGCAGTACTTC CATSPGYEQYF . . TRBJ2-7 TRBV15
TGTGCCAGCAGCTTACCGACCATCTTAGGATCGGTGTTTTTT CASSLPTILGSVFF . . TRBJ2-2 TRBV11-2
TGTGCCAGCAGTACAGGGGGAAACATGAACACTGAAGCTTTCTTT CASSTGGNMNTEAFF TRBD1 . TRBJ1-1 TRBV9
TGTGCCAGCAGCCCGGGGGTGGCTAGCGGGCCCACAGATACGCAGTATTTT CASSPGVASGPTDTQYF TRBD2 . TRBJ2-3 TRBV7-3
TGTGCCAGCACCATAGCGGGAGGTAACAATGAGCAGTTCTTC CASTIAGGNNEQFF TRBD2 . TRBJ2-1 TRBV27
TGTGCCAGCAGCGCAGGGTCAGGGGGCGGTTGGGAAAAACTGTTTTTT CASSAGSGGGWEKLFF TRBD1 . TRBJ1-4 TRBV9
TGCGCCAGCAGCCAAGATAGGACTAGCGGGAGTACCCAGTACTTC CASSQDRTSGSTQYF TRBD2 few TRBJ2-5 TRBV4-3
TGTGCCAGCAGCTTAGACTACTTGGGGGTCAATGAGCAGTTCTTC CASSLDYLGVNEQFF . . TRBJ2-1 TRBV7-2
TGTGCCACAAAGAGGGGGTCCCCTCTCAATGAGCAGTTCTTC CATKRGSPLNEQFF . . TRBJ2-1 TRBV2
TGTGCCAGCAGTTTCTTTCCGGGACAGGGATACGAGCAGTACTTC CASSFFPGQGYEQYF TRBD1 . TRBJ2-7 TRBV6-5
TGTGCCAGCAGTGAAGTCACAGGGGGCTACTGGGAGACCCAGTACTTC CASSEVTGGYWETQYF TRBD1 . TRBJ2-5 TRBV2
TGTGCCAGCAGCAATGTAGCGGGACTTCGGGATACGCAGTATTTT CASSNVAGLRDTQYF . . TRBJ2-3 TRBV21-1
TGTGCCAGCACCGCGGGTTACAATGAGCAGTTCTTC CASTAGYNEQFF . . TRBJ2-1 TRBV2
TGTGCCAGCGCTCAATCAGGCCTAGCAGGCTACGAGCAGTACTTC CASAQSGLAGYEQYF . . TRBJ2-7 TRBV27
TGCGCCAGCAGCTTGATTGGGGGAGCAGATACGCAGTATTTT CASSLIGGADTQYF . . TRBJ2-3 TRBV5-1
TGTGCCAGTAGTATAGGGCGGGGCAGCCCTGTCGAGCAGTACTTC CASSIGRGSPVEQYF . . TRBJ2-7 TRBV19